This T cell receptor (beta chain) was captured in a study of molecular identifiers for immune sequencing clone quantification. The CDR3 runs to 16 residues. Germline V gene data show CDR1 as LGHNA and CDR2 as YNFKEQ. Trimming left V 2 bases short and J 5 bases short, with 17 bases between. This clonotype was counted many times. Its antigen is unknown. Library preparation followed earlier protocols using designated TCR primers. TCRdb re-called the PCR reads with MiXCR, one entry per CDR3 protein. The table has about 640,000 distinct CDR3 sequences, around 20% seen once; the top ten hold roughly 0.9%. Regarding the study as a whole: In CMV-specific effectors, clones above 20 copies held over 99% of molecules; naive, under 1%. Sharing of a barcode by identical TCR molecules could cause highly expanded clone sizes to be underestimated.

The authors sorted naive CD8 T cells as CD8+CD4-CCR7+CD45RA+. The chain combines TRBV4-2 with TRBJ2-3, with D possibly matching TRBD1 (5 bases). The TCR comes from a human donor in good health. Some libraries in this study had Jurkat cell RNA spiked in. Sequencing was done on a sample of naive CD8+ T cells from blood, with Jurkat cell RNA spiked in. Sample subset: FACS-sorted CD8+CD4-CCR7+CD45RA+ naive T cells. DNA for the CDR3: TGTGCCAGCAGCCAACTCCCTGGGGCGAGGATAGATACGCAGTATTTT. Translated: CASSQLPGARIDTQYF.